This note documents a single T cell receptor beta chain sequence. Its cognate antigen has yet to be identified. Within one base of it there is no much larger clone, and no base qualities were kept. Participants in the prospective study were aged about 18 to 95 years, lived in more than 20 United States geographic areas, and enrolled through a virtual design. To assign participants to cohorts, the prospective study relied on clinical history that participants themselves reported in a screening survey and a study questionnaire. Recovered participants in ImmuneRACE Cohort 3 were defined by two consecutive negative NP/OP PCR tests, clearance by a healthcare professional, or resolution of symptoms. In the prospective study, whole blood, serum and a nasopharyngeal or oropharyngeal swab were collected from each participant by mobile phlebotomists. Over a roughly 2-month period, participants in the prospective study had the option of providing additional blood draws and questionnaires. Before DNA extraction, prospective study blood samples were shipped either frozen or at room temperature.

This entry is derived from a study of blood T cell repertoires in COVID-19 (TCRdb year 2020). General notes on the study: Collaborator samples came from the United States, Italy and Spain and covered acute and convalescent phases of COVID-19. The material from the prospective study consisted of cDNA or gDNA derived from T cells, B-cell-depleted T cells, or PBMCs. The dataset comprised deeply sampled blood TCRbeta repertoires from subjects exposed to, actively infected with, or recovered from COVID-19. A freely available public database, intended as a resource for researchers studying the immune response to SARS-CoV-2, is where the repertoires were released. Samples came from the ongoing ImmuneRACE study (first 160 participants) plus 1,254 subjects from 6 global collaborators. Sample metadata almost always included a de-identified subject ID, COVID-19 status, age in years and sex. Where HLA class I and class II types were available, the types were taken from metadata supplied by the sample provider, not from assay-based typing. The study at large found these results: How much clinical and demographic metadata was included differed by source and by participant, and the metadata was provided uncurated.

V is trimmed back by 4 bases and J by 8 bases, and the junction contains 15 bases that no gene match accounts for. The CDR1 and CDR2 encoded by the germline V gene are SGHDT and YYEEEE. The CDR3 goes from the cysteine to the phenylalanine over 16 residues. The sequence is cut down to CDR3 DNA, 48 bases in frame from base 1. TCRbeta CDR3 regions were amplified from genomic DNA by means of the immunoSEQ Assay, a bias-controlled multiplex PCR. Processing in the source paper ran as follows. Nucleated cell counts per sample were estimated from amplification of reference gene primers within the assay. To quantify the absolute abundance of each unique TCRbeta CDR3 rearrangement, sequence reads were collapsed and filtered. For each sample, productive Simpson clonality was calculated as the square root of Simpson's diversity index over productive rearrangements. Here the immuneACCESS table is served through TCRdb, limited to in-frame sequences with V and J called. Missing clones are a known gap in these copies; in checked studies unresolved V genes cover under half, and the rest lacks a known reason. V and J calls plus clone size are reproduced from that table; the DNA served to infer D and trimming. The sample includes around 190,000 clones, with approximately 75% observed a single time. The top ten clonotypes cover around a tenth of the sample.

Material for sequencing was PBMCs or T cells enriched from blood (not recorded which). The chain is made from TRBV5-6 and TRBJ1-2, and 9 bases in between align with TRBD1. This clonotype originated in a man between 40 and 49 years old who had recovered from COVID-19. The CDR3 region has the sequence CASSLPRGQGHLGYTF. The DNA is as follows: TGTGCCAGCAGCCTACCTAGGGGACAGGGTCATTTGGGCTACACCTTC.